The T cell receptor (beta chain) described here comes from a study of T cell responses to AZD1222 COVID-19 vaccine. Study-wide results and limits: Unmutated variant regions are reportedly targeted by nearly half of spike-specific TCRs. Only a handful of AZD1222 recipients, more than five in all, had baseline seropositivity.

The table lists this clone with a count of one. Antigen specificity is unknown. This table comes from immunoSEQ multiplex PCR, and its TCRdb copy is limited to in-frame clones, with some not included. Of about 130,000 clones detected, about 91% appear once; the ten largest clones hold roughly 3%. The specimen comprised peripheral blood, sampled on day 0 of AZD1222 vaccination. This receptor was obtained from an adult in good health.

CDR3 in amino acids: CASSLGVDSNEQFF. Written as DNA, the CDR3 is TGTGCCAGCAGTCTCGGAGTGGATAGCAATGAGCAGTTCTTC. The chain links TRBV7-2 to TRBJ2-1; D ambiguous. This CDR3 region has 14 residues. The V and J ends lost 6 bases and 6 bases respectively, with 15 bases between them. Germline V gene sequence: CDR1 SGHTA, CDR2 FQGNSA.